The clone carrying this TCR beta chain was seen a single time. Its target is not known. CDR1 is MNHEY, CDR2 SMNVEV, per germline (reference sequence). This CDR3 has 19 residues. V gave up 6 bases and J gave up 0 bases; unmatched junction bases: 12. The record originates from a study of cytomegalovirus exposure and HLA in healthy donors. The overall study: Caucasian-associated ancestry cluster membership applied to about four fifths of several hundred genotyped donors. Study-wide points: Donor immune exposure was known only as CMV serostatus. Presence/absence analyses took donor sequencing depth as roughly uniform. It was likely that a cluster of highly shared sequence variants was a sequencing artifact.

PCR used 60 Vbeta primers and 13 Jbeta primers. Sequencing used immunoSEQ multiplex PCR; TCRdb keeps in-frame clones, though not all of them. This sample has around 100,000 clones; about 71% occur once, and the top ten carry more than 3%. The sequence derives from a woman in her forties or fifties in good health and CMV-seronegative. The rearrangement links TRBV27 to TRBJ2-6; 9 positions match TRBD1. Sequencing was performed on PBMCs. The chain's CDR3 is CASSGALDRGSSGANVLTF. CDR3 nucleotide sequence: TGTGCCAGCAGCGGTGCGCTCGACAGGGGGAGCTCTGGGGCCAACGTCCTGACTTTC. Filled out from reference TRBV27 and TRBJ2-6, the complete variable domain reads EAQVTQNPRYLITVTGKKLTVTCSQNMNHEYMSWYRQDPGLGLRQIYYSMNVEVTDKGDVPEGYKVSRKEKRNFPLILESPSPNQTSLYFCASSGALDRGSSGANVLTFGAGSRLTVL.